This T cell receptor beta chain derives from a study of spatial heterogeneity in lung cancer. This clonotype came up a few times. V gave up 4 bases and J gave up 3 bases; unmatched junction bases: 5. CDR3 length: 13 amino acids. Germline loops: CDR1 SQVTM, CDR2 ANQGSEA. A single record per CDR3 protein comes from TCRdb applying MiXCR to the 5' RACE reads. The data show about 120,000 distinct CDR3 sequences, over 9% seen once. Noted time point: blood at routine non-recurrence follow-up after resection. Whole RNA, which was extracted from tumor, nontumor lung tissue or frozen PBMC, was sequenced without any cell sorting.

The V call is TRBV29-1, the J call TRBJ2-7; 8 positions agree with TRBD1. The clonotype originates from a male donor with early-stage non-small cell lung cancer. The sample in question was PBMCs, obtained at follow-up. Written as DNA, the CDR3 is TGCAGCGTTGCAGGGGGCGAACTCTACGAGCAGTACTTC. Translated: CSVAGGELYEQYF.